A selection of T cell receptor beta chains follows, all from one sample in a study of blood T cells in healthy people across ages. TCRdb independently ran MiXCR on the 5' RACE reads; one entry per CDR3 protein. There are fewer than 800,000 distinct CDR3 sequences in the sample; 21% occur only once, and 3.5% to 4% lies in the top ten. Specimen: blood. These receptors all come from a man between 65 and 85 years old in good health. Each CDR3 is given with its conserved first and last residue. A D gene is named only where the DNA matches it firmly. Size is stated for part of the rows, as once, few or many counts, or as a class when the clone is expanded.

j_call: TRBJ2-3; v_call: TRBV7-9; clone_size: few; d_call: TRBD2; cdr3_nt: TGTGCCAGCAGCGTAGGGACTAGCGGCCTAGATACGCAGTATTTT; cdr3_aa: CASSVGTSGLDTQYF
j_call: TRBJ2-5; v_call: TRBV7-2; clone_size: many; d_call: TRBD2; cdr3_nt: TGTGCCAGCAGCTTGGCTAGCGGGATTCAAGAGACCCAGTACTTC; cdr3_aa: CASSLASGIQETQYF
j_call: TRBJ2-7; v_call: TRBV27; clone_size: few; d_call: TRBD1; cdr3_nt: TGTGCCAGCAGTGTAACCGGGACAGGGGATCCCTACGAGCAGTACTTC; cdr3_aa: CASSVTGTGDPYEQYF
j_call: TRBJ2-5; v_call: TRBV12-3/TRBV12-4; clone_size: -; d_call: -; cdr3_nt: TGTGCCACCTCGTTGACGGAGCACCAAGAGACCCAGTACTTC; cdr3_aa: CATSLTEHQETQYF
j_call: TRBJ2-1; v_call: TRBV20-1; clone_size: few; d_call: -; cdr3_nt: TGCAGTGCTCAAACGGGTCCGAAGATTGAGCAGTTCTTC; cdr3_aa: CSAQTGPKIEQFF
j_call: TRBJ2-1; v_call: TRBV6-2/TRBV6-3; clone_size: -; d_call: TRBD2; cdr3_nt: TGTGCCAGCAGACCTGGACTAGCGGGACACAATGAGCAGTTCTTC; cdr3_aa: CASRPGLAGHNEQFF
j_call: TRBJ2-7; v_call: TRBV6-2/TRBV6-3; clone_size: few; d_call: TRBD2; cdr3_nt: TGTGCCAGCAGGATAAGCGGGAGTCTGCGCGAGCAGTACTTC; cdr3_aa: CASRISGSLREQYF
j_call: TRBJ1-5; v_call: TRBV7-2; clone_size: -; d_call: -; cdr3_nt: TGTGCCAACAGCGAGATGGGGCAGCCCCAGCATTTT; cdr3_aa: CANSEMGQPQHF
j_call: TRBJ2-3; v_call: TRBV12-3/TRBV12-4; clone_size: many; d_call: -; cdr3_nt: TGTGCCAGCAGTTTTAGCCTCTCAGATACGCAGTATTTT; cdr3_aa: CASSFSLSDTQYF
j_call: TRBJ1-2; v_call: TRBV5-1; clone_size: -; d_call: -; cdr3_nt: TGCGCCAGTTCCCCCCGGGACACAGCTACCTATGGCTACACCTTC; cdr3_aa: CASSPRDTATYGYTF
j_call: TRBJ1-5; v_call: TRBV12-3/TRBV12-4; clone_size: -; d_call: -; cdr3_nt: TGTGCCAGCAGTTTAGGGGGAACTACAGGCCTTAATCAGCCCCAGCATTTT; cdr3_aa: CASSLGGTTGLNQPQHF
j_call: TRBJ2-5; v_call: TRBV28; clone_size: -; d_call: -; cdr3_nt: TGTGCCAGCAGCCCTGACAGGAATGAAGAGACCCAGTACTTC; cdr3_aa: CASSPDRNEETQYF
j_call: TRBJ2-7; v_call: TRBV12-5; clone_size: few; d_call: TRBD2; cdr3_nt: TGTGCTAGTGGTTTGTGGCTAGCGGGAGGTGGGGACGAGCAGTACTTC; cdr3_aa: CASGLWLAGGGDEQYF
j_call: TRBJ2-1; v_call: TRBV7-9; clone_size: -; d_call: TRBD2; cdr3_nt: TGTGCCAGCATCCGGGAGGCTTCCTACAATGAGCAGTTCTTC; cdr3_aa: CASIREASYNEQFF
j_call: TRBJ2-1; v_call: TRBV7-3; clone_size: -; d_call: -; cdr3_nt: TGTGCCAGCAGCCGTCGGTCGGCCGGGACCAGCTCCTACAATGAGCAGTTCTTC; cdr3_aa: CASSRRSAGTSSYNEQFF
j_call: TRBJ1-1; v_call: TRBV28; clone_size: many; d_call: TRBD1; cdr3_nt: TGTGCCAGCAGCCCCCGCCTTAGGGCAGGGGGGGGAACTGAAGCTTTCTTT; cdr3_aa: CASSPRLRAGGGTEAFF
j_call: TRBJ2-5; v_call: TRBV15; clone_size: -; d_call: -; cdr3_nt: TGTGCCACCAGCATTAACCAGGCAGAGACCCAGTACTTC; cdr3_aa: CATSINQAETQYF
j_call: TRBJ2-5; v_call: TRBV5-1; clone_size: -; d_call: TRBD2; cdr3_nt: TGCGCCAGCAGCCCTTCTGGGACTAGGATTCTGGAGACCCAGTACTTC; cdr3_aa: CASSPSGTRILETQYF
j_call: TRBJ2-1; v_call: TRBV6-2/TRBV6-3; clone_size: -; d_call: -; cdr3_nt: TGTGCCAGCAGCCTTCAAGCGCCAGATTACAATGAGCAGTTCTTC; cdr3_aa: CASSLQAPDYNEQFF
j_call: TRBJ2-5; v_call: TRBV25-1; clone_size: many; d_call: TRBD2; cdr3_nt: TGTGCCAGCAGTGCGGCTAGCGGGACTCGGGAGACCCAGTACTTC; cdr3_aa: CASSAASGTRETQYF
j_call: TRBJ2-7; v_call: TRBV5-1; clone_size: -; d_call: TRBD2; cdr3_nt: TGCGCCAGCAGCATGGAGCGGGGCACCTACGAGCAGTACTTC; cdr3_aa: CASSMERGTYEQYF
j_call: TRBJ2-5; v_call: TRBV6-6; clone_size: -; d_call: TRBD1; cdr3_nt: TGTGCCAGCAGTCAAGGGACAGGGGGCTTGGAGACCCAGTACTTC; cdr3_aa: CASSQGTGGLETQYF
j_call: TRBJ2-7; v_call: TRBV2; clone_size: -; d_call: -; cdr3_nt: TGTGCCAGCAGTGGCAACCGGGACACCTACGAGCAGTACTTC; cdr3_aa: CASSGNRDTYEQYF
j_call: TRBJ1-1; v_call: TRBV20-1; clone_size: few; d_call: TRBD1; cdr3_nt: TGCAGTGCTAGAGAACAGGGGGGGAACACTGAAGCTTTCTTT; cdr3_aa: CSAREQGGNTEAFF
j_call: TRBJ2-7; v_call: TRBV15; clone_size: once; d_call: TRBD1; cdr3_nt: TGTGCCACCAGCAGAGCACAGGGGGTAAGCTACGAGCAGTACTTC; cdr3_aa: CATSRAQGVSYEQYF
j_call: TRBJ2-7; v_call: TRBV20-1; clone_size: -; d_call: TRBD1; cdr3_nt: TGCAGTGCTAGAGAAGGGGGCTACTACGAGCAGTACTTC; cdr3_aa: CSAREGGYYEQYF
j_call: TRBJ1-6; v_call: TRBV25-1; clone_size: -; d_call: -; cdr3_nt: TGTGCCAGTGGGGACACGCATAATTCACCCCTCCGCTTT; cdr3_aa: CASGDTHNSPLRF
j_call: TRBJ2-2; v_call: TRBV7-2; clone_size: many; d_call: -; cdr3_nt: TGTGCCAGCAGCTTCGGGACCGTAATCACCGGGGAGCTGTTTTTT; cdr3_aa: CASSFGTVITGELFF
j_call: TRBJ2-5; v_call: TRBV11-2; clone_size: few; d_call: -; cdr3_nt: TGTGCCAGCAGCTTAGATCGAGGGGCAATGAAGACCCAGTACTTC; cdr3_aa: CASSLDRGAMKTQYF
j_call: TRBJ2-2; v_call: TRBV6-6; clone_size: -; d_call: -; cdr3_nt: TGTGCCATTCCGGGTGCGAACACCGGGGAGCTGTTTTTT; cdr3_aa: CAIPGANTGELFF
j_call: TRBJ2-5; v_call: TRBV12-3/TRBV12-4; clone_size: -; d_call: -; cdr3_nt: TGTGCCAGCAGTTTTACCAGGGTCAGCCAAGAGACCCAGTACTTC; cdr3_aa: CASSFTRVSQETQYF
j_call: TRBJ2-3; v_call: TRBV20-1; clone_size: few; d_call: -; cdr3_nt: TGCAGTGCTAGAGATATAGGAACTGGCACAGATACGCAGTATTTT; cdr3_aa: CSARDIGTGTDTQYF
j_call: TRBJ1-5; v_call: TRBV6-2/TRBV6-3; clone_size: many; d_call: TRBD1; cdr3_nt: TGTGCCAGCACCCTGACAGGGGGCTTGGGTCAGCCCCAGCATTTT; cdr3_aa: CASTLTGGLGQPQHF
j_call: TRBJ2-5; v_call: TRBV5-1; clone_size: many; d_call: TRBD2; cdr3_nt: TGCGCCAGCAGCTGGACTAGCGGCGAGACCCAGTACTTC; cdr3_aa: CASSWTSGETQYF
j_call: TRBJ2-1; v_call: TRBV25-1; clone_size: few; d_call: -; cdr3_nt: TGTGCCAGCAGTGTCTTATCGGGAGCGGTCTACAATGAGCAGTTCTTC; cdr3_aa: CASSVLSGAVYNEQFF
j_call: TRBJ2-3; v_call: TRBV27; clone_size: few; d_call: -; cdr3_nt: TGTGCCAGCAGTACAAGACAGACAGATACGCAGTATTTT; cdr3_aa: CASSTRQTDTQYF
j_call: TRBJ2-1; v_call: TRBV25-1; clone_size: few; d_call: -; cdr3_nt: TGTGCCAGCAGACCGAATGAGGGGGGGGCCGACTACAATGAGCAGTTCTTC; cdr3_aa: CASRPNEGGADYNEQFF
j_call: TRBJ2-7; v_call: TRBV6-5; clone_size: few; d_call: TRBD1; cdr3_nt: TGTGCCAGCAGTTACTGGGGACAGGGGGCGTCCGAGCAGTACTTC; cdr3_aa: CASSYWGQGASEQYF
j_call: TRBJ1-1; v_call: TRBV28; clone_size: -; d_call: -; cdr3_nt: TGTGCCATCCTCGGGCGAATGAACACTGAAGCTTTCTTT; cdr3_aa: CAILGRMNTEAFF
j_call: TRBJ2-1; v_call: TRBV7-2; clone_size: -; d_call: TRBD2; cdr3_nt: TGTGCCAGCAGCTTAACCCCACTTTTACTAGCGGCCTACAATGAGCAGTTCTTC; cdr3_aa: CASSLTPLLLAAYNEQFF
j_call: TRBJ2-4; v_call: TRBV6-5; clone_size: few; d_call: TRBD1; cdr3_nt: TGTGCCAGCAGAACAGGGGGAGACGCCAAAAACATTCAGTACTTC; cdr3_aa: CASRTGGDAKNIQYF
j_call: TRBJ2-1; v_call: TRBV6-2/TRBV6-3; clone_size: few; d_call: -; cdr3_nt: TGTGCCAGCGCTACTTTGAGCTCCTACAATGAGCAGTTCTTC; cdr3_aa: CASATLSSYNEQFF